This T cell receptor (beta chain) was sequenced for a study of T cell responses to AZD1222 COVID-19 vaccine. Study results and limitations: Repertoires in all cases were sampled only once the peak T cell response had passed.

The protocol was immunoSEQ multiplex PCR, while the TCRdb copy is restricted to in-frame clones and leaves out a portion. The sample comprises fewer than 100,000 clones, approximately 84% of which are singletons, and approximately 15% rests with the top ten. Germline V gene sequence: CDR1 SGHTA, CDR2 FQGNSA. CDR3 length: 15 amino acids. Germline trimming cut 5 bases from V and 2 bases from J; bases unmatched to any gene: 8. With regard to this clone: What it recognizes is unknown.

This rearrangement joins TRBV7-2 to TRBJ1-1; 7 bases are shared with TRBD1. The receptor comes from an adult who received the AZD1222 COVID-19 vaccine. The sequenced sample was peripheral blood, obtained 28 days after the second AZD1222 dose. This CDR3 is CASSPNRGGNTEAFF. CDR3 in DNA: TGTGCCAGCAGCCCAAACAGGGGAGGAAACACTGAAGCTTTCTTT.